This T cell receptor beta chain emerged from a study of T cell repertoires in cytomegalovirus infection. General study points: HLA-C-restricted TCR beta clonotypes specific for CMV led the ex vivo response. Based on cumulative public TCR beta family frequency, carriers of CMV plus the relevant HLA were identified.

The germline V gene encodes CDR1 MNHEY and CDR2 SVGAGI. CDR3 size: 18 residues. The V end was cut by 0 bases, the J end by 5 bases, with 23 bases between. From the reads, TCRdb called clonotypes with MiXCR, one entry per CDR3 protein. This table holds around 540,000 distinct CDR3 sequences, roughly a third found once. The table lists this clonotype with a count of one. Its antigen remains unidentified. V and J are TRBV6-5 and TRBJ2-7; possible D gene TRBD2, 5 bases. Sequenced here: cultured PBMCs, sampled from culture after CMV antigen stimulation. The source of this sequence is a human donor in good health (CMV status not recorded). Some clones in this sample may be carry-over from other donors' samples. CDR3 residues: CASSYSRVPGSSGDEQYF. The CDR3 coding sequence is TGTGCCAGCAGTTACTCGAGGGTCCCAGGCTCCTCCGGGGACGAGCAGTACTTC.